This T cell receptor beta chain was observed in a study of T cell responses to AZD1222 COVID-19 vaccine. Findings of the study overall: Just five to seven people given AZD1222 tested seropositive at baseline. Unmutated regions of variants are reportedly targeted by nearly half of spike-specific TCRs. White British people made up most donors, females outnumbered males, and clonal diversity was possibly underestimated.

A word on this clone: Its target is not known.

Using immunoSEQ multiplex PCR, the repertoire was profiled, and TCRdb retains in-frame clones only, with some absent. The sample lists roughly 95,000 clones; approximately 90% were seen once. The TCR was taken from an adult in good health. This specimen was peripheral blood, taken on day 0 of AZD1222 vaccination.

CDR3 loop: CASSPRDRDLGYTF. As DNA, the CDR3 is TGTGCCAGTAGTCCCCGGGACAGGGATCTCGGCTACACCTTC. The chain carries TRBV19 and TRBJ1-2; TRBD1 matches at 9 bases. CDR3 size: 14 residues. Trimming took 5 bases from V and 8 from J; bases not matched to a gene: 9. The germline CDR1 and CDR2 sequences are LNHDA and SQIVND (reference sequence).